The rows below give T cell receptor beta chains drawn from one sample of a study of graft-versus-host responses after intestinal transplantation. The antigens of these receptors remain unknown. The protocol was immunoSEQ multiplex PCR, while the TCRdb copy is restricted to in-frame clones and leaves out a portion. The profile shows about 50,000 clones, about four fifths of them singletons. Sequencing used unstimulated CD4+ T cells sorted from spleen or lymph node cells, obtained before transplant. Receptor source: a human donor who was the organ donor for an intestinal transplant. Each CDR3 is given with its conserved first and last residue. A D gene is named only where the DNA matches it firmly. Clone size is not always given. Where it is, it says once, few, many or a class for expanded clones.

J gene	V gene	clone size	D gene	CDR3 DNA	CDR3 protein
TRBJ1-1	TRBV5-1	.	.	TGCGCCAGCAGCTTGGAGCGGGACACCGACACTGAAGCTTTCTTT	CASSLERDTDTEAFF
TRBJ1-5	TRBV5-5	.	TRBD1	TGTGCCAGCAGCTTTGGACAGGGGGCTAAGGGCAATCAGCCCCAGCATTTT	CASSFGQGAKGNQPQHF
TRBJ2-4	TRBV5-6	.	.	TGTGCCAGCAGCTTGGGGATGATAGCCAAAAACATTCAGTACTTC	CASSLGMIAKNIQYF
TRBJ2-1	TRBV5-1	.	TRBD2	TGCGCCAGCAGCTTGACTAGCGGATTTTACAATGAGCAGTTCTTC	CASSLTSGFYNEQFF
TRBJ1-5	TRBV10-3	.	TRBD1	TGTGCCATCAGTGCCGGACAGGGTTTTGGTCAGCCCCAGCATTTT	CAISAGQGFGQPQHF
TRBJ2-5	TRBV11-1	.	TRBD2	TGTGCCAGCAGTCCCGTCGGCGGGGGGGGAGAGACCCAGTACTTC	CASSPVGGGGETQYF
TRBJ2-7	TRBV7-2	once	.	TGTGCCAGCAGCTTAAGCACTAGGCTCTACGAGCAGTACTTC	CASSLSTRLYEQYF
TRBJ2-3	TRBV21-1	.	.	TGTGCCAGCCCCGGGGAGGCCACAGATACGCAGTATTTT	CASPGEATDTQYF
TRBJ2-5	TRBV6-1	.	TRBD2	TGTGCCAGCAGTTTACTAGCGGGGGGGCAAGAGACCCAGTACTTC	CASSLLAGGQETQYF
TRBJ2-5	TRBV5-1	few	TRBD2	TGCGCCAGCAGCTTGGTCGGGGGGGAGACCCAGTACTTC	CASSLVGGETQYF
TRBJ2-1	TRBV7-2	.	TRBD2	TGTGCCAGCAGCCGACGGCGCGGGAGTCGTGAGCAGTTCTTC	CASSRRRGSREQFF
TRBJ1-2	TRBV18	.	.	TGTGCCAGCTCACCCCCGACAGTCTATGGCTACACCTTC	CASSPPTVYGYTF
TRBJ1-6	TRBV4-3	.	TRBD1	TGCGCCAGCAGCCAAGATATAGGCAGGGGGCTAAATTCACCCCTCCACTTT	CASSQDIGRGLNSPLHF
TRBJ1-1	TRBV7-9	.	.	TGTGCCAGCAGCTTAGGTAGGGGGAACACTGAAGCTTTCTTT	CASSLGRGNTEAFF
TRBJ2-7	TRBV9	.	.	TGTGCCAGCAGCGCCTCCACACAGGGCTACGAGCAGTACTTC	CASSASTQGYEQYF
TRBJ2-7	TRBV12-5	once	TRBD1	TGTGCTAGTGCCTCTTCCCCCTTAGGGGGCGGTCTCTACGAGCAGTACTTC	CASASSPLGGGLYEQYF
TRBJ2-2	TRBV12-5	once	.	TGTGCTAGTGGTTTGACTCAGGGACATCATACTTACACCGGGGAGCTGTTTTTT	CASGLTQGHHTYTGELFF